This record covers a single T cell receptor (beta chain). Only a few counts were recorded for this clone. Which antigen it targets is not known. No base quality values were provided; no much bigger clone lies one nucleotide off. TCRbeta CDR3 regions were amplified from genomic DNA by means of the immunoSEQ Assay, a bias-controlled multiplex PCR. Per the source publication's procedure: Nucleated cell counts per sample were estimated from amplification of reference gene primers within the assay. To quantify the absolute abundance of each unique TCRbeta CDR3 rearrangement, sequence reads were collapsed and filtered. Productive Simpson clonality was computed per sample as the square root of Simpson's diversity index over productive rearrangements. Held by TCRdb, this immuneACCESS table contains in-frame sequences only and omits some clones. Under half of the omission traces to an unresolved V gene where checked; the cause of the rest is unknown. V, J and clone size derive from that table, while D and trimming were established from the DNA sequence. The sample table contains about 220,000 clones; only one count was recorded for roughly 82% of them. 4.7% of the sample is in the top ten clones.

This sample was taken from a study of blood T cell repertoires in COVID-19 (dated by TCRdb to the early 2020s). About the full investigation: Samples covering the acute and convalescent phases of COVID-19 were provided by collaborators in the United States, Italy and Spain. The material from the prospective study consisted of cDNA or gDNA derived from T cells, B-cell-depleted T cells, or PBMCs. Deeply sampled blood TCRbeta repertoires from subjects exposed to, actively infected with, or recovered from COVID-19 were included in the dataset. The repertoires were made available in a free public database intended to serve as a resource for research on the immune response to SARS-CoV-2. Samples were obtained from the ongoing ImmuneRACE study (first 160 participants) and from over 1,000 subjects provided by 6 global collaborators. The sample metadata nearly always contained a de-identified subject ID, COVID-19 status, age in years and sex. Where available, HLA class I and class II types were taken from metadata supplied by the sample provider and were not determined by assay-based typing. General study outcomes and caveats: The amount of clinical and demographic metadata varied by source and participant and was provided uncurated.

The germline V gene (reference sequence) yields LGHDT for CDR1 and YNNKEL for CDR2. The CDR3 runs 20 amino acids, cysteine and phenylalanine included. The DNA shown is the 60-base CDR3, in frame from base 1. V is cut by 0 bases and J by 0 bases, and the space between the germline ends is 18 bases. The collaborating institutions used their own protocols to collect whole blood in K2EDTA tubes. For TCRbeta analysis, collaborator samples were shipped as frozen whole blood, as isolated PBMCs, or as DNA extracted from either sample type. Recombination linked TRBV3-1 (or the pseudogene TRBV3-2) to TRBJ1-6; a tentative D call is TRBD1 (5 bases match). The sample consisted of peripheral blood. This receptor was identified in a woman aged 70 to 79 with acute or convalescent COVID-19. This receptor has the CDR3 CASSQDGRGGVSSYNSPLHF. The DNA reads TGTGCCAGCAGCCAAGATGGGCGCGGGGGGGTGAGCTCCTATAATTCACCCCTCCACTTT.